These T cell receptor beta chains were read from a single sample in a study of blood T cell repertoires in COVID-19. Method: immunoSEQ multiplex PCR; TCRdb's copy keeps in-frame clones and lacks some. The sample includes 200,000 or so clones, 70% to 85% seen only once; the top ten take around 2%. The specimen was PBMCs or T cells enriched from blood (not recorded which). These receptors originate from a man aged 55 to 70 who had recovered from COVID-19. CDR3s include the opening cysteine and the closing phenylalanine or tryptophan. D genes are given only for firm matches. Rows may omit the clone size; those that give it use once, few, many or a size class.

>once|TRBV5-1|.|TRBJ1-4
TGCGCCAGCAGCCCGGAAAGGGAGACTAATGAAAAACTGTTTTTT
CASSPERETNEKLFF
>.|TRBV29-1|.|TRBJ2-3
TGCAGCGTGCGGGACGGATCAGATACGCAGTATTTT
CSVRDGSDTQYF
>.|TRBV1|.|TRBJ1-1
TGCACCAGCAGCCTACCCCCGCGGGGTAACACTGAAGCTTTCTTT
CTSSLPPRGNTEAFF
>.|TRBV6-5|TRBD1|TRBJ2-7
TGTGCCAGCAGTAAGGGGACAGTAGACTCCTACGAGCAGTACTTC
CASSKGTVDSYEQYF
>.|TRBV3-1/TRBV3-2|.|TRBJ2-6
TGTGCCAGCAGCCAAGCGTCGGGGTCTGGGGCCAACGTCCTGACTTTC
CASSQASGSGANVLTF
>once|TRBV18|.|TRBJ1-5
TGTGCCAGCTCACCAGTCCTCAATCAGCCCCAGCATTTT
CASSPVLNQPQHF
>.|TRBV19|TRBD1|TRBJ2-3
TGTGCCAGTAGTTTTGGGACAGGGGGCACAGATACGCAGTATTTT
CASSFGTGGTDTQYF
>.|TRBV4-2|.|TRBJ1-6
TGTGCCAGCAGCCAAGATAGAGATTCACCCCTCCACTTT
CASSQDRDSPLHF
>.|TRBV30|.|TRBJ2-3
TGTGCCTCGACGACCCAGGCAGATACGCAGTATTTT
CASTTQADTQYF
>.|TRBV27|.|TRBJ1-1
TGTGCCAGCAGTTTAATCGGACAGAAAGCTTTCTTT
CASSLIGQKAFF
>.|TRBV5-1|.|TRBJ2-7
TGCGCCAGCAGCTTGCAAACAGCTAATATGGATCCCTACGAGCAGTACTTC
CASSLQTANMDPYEQYF
>.|TRBV15|.|TRBJ2-1
TGTGCCACCAGCAGAGATAATCAGGGTCGGTTCTTC
CATSRDNQGRFF
>.|TRBV5-8|.|TRBJ1-2
TGTGCCAGCAGCTTGCTGGCAGGGATCTTCTATGGCTACACCTTC
CASSLLAGIFYGYTF
>.|TRBV6-5|TRBD1|TRBJ1-2
TGTGCCAGCAGTTACTCCGACAGGGACTATGGCTACACCTTC
CASSYSDRDYGYTF
>.|TRBV19|.|TRBJ2-3
TGTGCCAGTAGTGCTGCGATTCTAGCAGATACGCAGTATTTT
CASSAAILADTQYF
>once|TRBV5-8|.|TRBJ1-2
TGTGCCAGCAGCTTGTATGAGACAGATAACTATGGCTACACCTTC
CASSLYETDNYGYTF
>.|TRBV5-1|TRBD1|TRBJ1-1
TGCGCCAGCAGCTCCGGGACAGCGAACACTGAAGCTTTCTTT
CASSSGTANTEAFF
>.|TRBV7-6|TRBD2|TRBJ2-1
TGTGCCAGCAGCCGGGCGGTGGCGGGGGGGGCAATCTCACACAATGAGCAGTTCTTC
CASSRAVAGGAISHNEQFF
>.|TRBV5-6|.|TRBJ2-7
TGTGCCAGCAGCTTGGGGCCCAGGGGCTACGAGCAGTACTTC
CASSLGPRGYEQYF
>few|TRBV10-3|.|TRBJ1-6
TGTGCCGCCGGTGAGGGTAGCTCCTATAATTCACCCCTCCACTTT
CAAGEGSSYNSPLHF
>many|TRBV4-1|.|TRBJ1-4
TGCGCCAGCAGCCAAGGGAAGCTCCGGAGGGAAAAACTGTTTTTT
CASSQGKLRREKLFF
>.|TRBV27|TRBD1|TRBJ2-1
TGTGCCAGCAGTCCTGACAGGGGGGGCTCCTACAATGAGCAGTTCTTC
CASSPDRGGSYNEQFF
>.|TRBV5-1|.|TRBJ1-1
TGCGCCAGCTCGGGGGGCGCGAACACTGAAGCTTTCTTT
CASSGGANTEAFF
>.|TRBV7-2|.|TRBJ2-5
TGTGCCAGCAGCCTTCCCCGGGGAGCGGAGACCCAGTACTTC
CASSLPRGAETQYF
>few|TRBV7-2|.|TRBJ2-7
TGTGCCAGCAGCTTGGAAATCGCGGGCCACTACTCCTACGAGCAGTACTTC
CASSLEIAGHYSYEQYF
>.|TRBV27|.|TRBJ1-1
TGTGCCAGCAGTTTAATAACAGGCACTGAAGCTTTCTTT
CASSLITGTEAFF
>.|TRBV7-3|TRBD1|TRBJ1-6
TGTGCCAGCAGCTCCGGGACAGGGCGAAATTCACCCCTCCACTTT
CASSSGTGRNSPLHF
>.|TRBV10-1|.|TRBJ2-7
TGCGCCAGCAGTGTTGCCGGGGAACTCTACGAGCAGTACTTC
CASSVAGELYEQYF
>few|TRBV5-1|TRBD2|TRBJ2-2
TGCGCCAGCAGCTTGAGTACCGCGGGAGCCGGGGAGCTGTTTTTT
CASSLSTAGAGELFF
>.|TRBV4-2|.|TRBJ2-7
TGTGCCAGCAGCCAAGAATTGGCTAGCGTTGCCTACGAGCAGTACTTC
CASSQELASVAYEQYF
>.|TRBV21-1|.|TRBJ1-4
TGTGCCAGCAGCCTTCAGGGGGACAGTACGGGTAGGAATGAAAAACTGTTTTTT
CASSLQGDSTGRNEKLFF
>once|TRBV5-1|TRBD2|TRBJ2-3
TGCGCCAGCAGCTTGGCCTTCGGGGGGACAGATACGCAGTATTTT
CASSLAFGGTDTQYF
>.|TRBV4-3|TRBD1|TRBJ2-1
TGCGCCAGCAGCTTGCGTGACAGGGGATGGGACTACAATGAGCAGTTCTTC
CASSLRDRGWDYNEQFF
>.|TRBV6-5|.|TRBJ2-7
TGTGCCAGCAGTTACAAGGGGAAGCAGTACTTC
CASSYKGKQYF
>.|TRBV28|TRBD2|TRBJ2-7
TGTGCCAGCAGTTTCTCGCTAGCGGGGCTCTCCTACGAGCAGTACTTC
CASSFSLAGLSYEQYF
>.|TRBV11-3|.|TRBJ2-1
TGTGCCAGCAGCCCACCTCTAAGCTCCTACAATGAGCAGTTCTTC
CASSPPLSSYNEQFF
>.|TRBV2|TRBD1|TRBJ2-7
TGTGCCAGCAGGGGGGGACAGGGGAGCGCCTACGAGCAGTACTTC
CASRGGQGSAYEQYF
>.|TRBV5-1|.|TRBJ2-1
TGCGCCAGCAGCTTGGAAGACCCGGGCAATGAGCAGTTCTTC
CASSLEDPGNEQFF
>.|TRBV19|.|TRBJ1-1
TGTGCCAGTAGCAAAGGGGGAAACACTGAAGCTTTCTTT
CASSKGGNTEAFF
>.|TRBV6-4|TRBD2|TRBJ2-3
TGTGCCAGCAGTGCGCGGGGGGGCCTCGCAGATACGCAGTATTTT
CASSARGGLADTQYF
>.|TRBV7-9|TRBD2|TRBJ2-5
TGTGCCAGCAGGGGGGGGACCCAAGAGACCCAGTACTTC
CASRGGTQETQYF
>.|TRBV7-2|.|TRBJ1-1
TGTGCCAGCAGCTCTCAGGGGACCACTGAAGCTTTCTTT
CASSSQGTTEAFF
>.|TRBV27|TRBD1|TRBJ1-2
TGTGCCAGCAGTTCGCCATCACAGGGGAAAGCAGGCTACACCTTC
CASSSPSQGKAGYTF
>once|TRBV19|.|TRBJ1-2
TGTGCCAGTAGTATAGACCGCCAGGGGCTCTATGGCTACACCTTC
CASSIDRQGLYGYTF
>.|TRBV28|.|TRBJ2-2
TGTGCCAGCAGTCCCGGGACTCAGGCCACCGGGGAGCTGTTTTTT
CASSPGTQATGELFF
>few|TRBV7-9|TRBD1|TRBJ1-2
TGTGCCAGCAGCTATGGACAGGGAGCTAACTATGGCTACACCTTC
CASSYGQGANYGYTF
>once|TRBV11-3|.|TRBJ2-1
TGTGCCAGCAGCTTGGAGGGCTCTTCTTTACATGAGCAGTTCTTC
CASSLEGSSLHEQFF
>once|TRBV10-1|TRBD1|TRBJ1-1
TGCGCCAGCAGTGACCCGGGACAGGCTGGGACTGAAGCTTTCTTT
CASSDPGQAGTEAFF
>.|TRBV5-4|.|TRBJ1-6
TGTGCCAGCAGCGCGGGGGGGGCCGGGGGCTCCTATAATTCACCCCTCCACTTT
CASSAGGAGGSYNSPLHF
>.|TRBV19|.|TRBJ1-5
TGTGCCAGTAGTATAGATCGGGACAATCAGCCCCAGCATTTT
CASSIDRDNQPQHF
>.|TRBV7-9|TRBD1|TRBJ2-2
TGTGCCTACGTCACAGGGGTCAACACCGGGGAGCTGTTTTTT
CAYVTGVNTGELFF
>.|TRBV5-1|.|TRBJ1-6
TGCGCCAGCAGCTTGGCAGGGCTGCCCTCACCCCTCCACTTT
CASSLAGLPSPLHF